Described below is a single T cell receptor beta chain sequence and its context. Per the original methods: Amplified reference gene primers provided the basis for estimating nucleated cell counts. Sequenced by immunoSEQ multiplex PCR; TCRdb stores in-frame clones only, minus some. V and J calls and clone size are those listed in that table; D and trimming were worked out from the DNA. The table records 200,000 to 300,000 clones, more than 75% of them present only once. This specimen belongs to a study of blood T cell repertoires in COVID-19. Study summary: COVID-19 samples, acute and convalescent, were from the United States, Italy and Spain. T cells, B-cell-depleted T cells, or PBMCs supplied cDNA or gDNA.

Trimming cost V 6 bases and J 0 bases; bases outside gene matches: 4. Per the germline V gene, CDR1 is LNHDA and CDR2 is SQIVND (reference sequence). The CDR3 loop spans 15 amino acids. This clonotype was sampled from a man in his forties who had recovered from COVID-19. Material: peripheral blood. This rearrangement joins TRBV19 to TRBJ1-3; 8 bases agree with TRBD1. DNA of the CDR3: TGTGCCAGTAGGCGGACAGGGCCCTCTGGAAACACCATATATTTT. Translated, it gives CASRRTGPSGNTIYF.